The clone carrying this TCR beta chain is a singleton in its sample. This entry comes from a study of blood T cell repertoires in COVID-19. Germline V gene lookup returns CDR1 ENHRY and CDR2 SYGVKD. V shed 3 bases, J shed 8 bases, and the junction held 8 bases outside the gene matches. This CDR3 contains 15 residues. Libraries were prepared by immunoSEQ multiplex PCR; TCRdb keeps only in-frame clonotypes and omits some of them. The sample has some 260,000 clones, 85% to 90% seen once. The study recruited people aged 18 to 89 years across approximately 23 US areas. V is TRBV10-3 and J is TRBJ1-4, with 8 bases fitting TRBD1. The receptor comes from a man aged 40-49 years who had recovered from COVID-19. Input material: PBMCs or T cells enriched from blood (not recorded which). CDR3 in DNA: TGTGCCATCAGTGAAAGGACAGGGTTTGAAGAAAAACTGTTTTTT. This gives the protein CAISERTGFEEKLFF.